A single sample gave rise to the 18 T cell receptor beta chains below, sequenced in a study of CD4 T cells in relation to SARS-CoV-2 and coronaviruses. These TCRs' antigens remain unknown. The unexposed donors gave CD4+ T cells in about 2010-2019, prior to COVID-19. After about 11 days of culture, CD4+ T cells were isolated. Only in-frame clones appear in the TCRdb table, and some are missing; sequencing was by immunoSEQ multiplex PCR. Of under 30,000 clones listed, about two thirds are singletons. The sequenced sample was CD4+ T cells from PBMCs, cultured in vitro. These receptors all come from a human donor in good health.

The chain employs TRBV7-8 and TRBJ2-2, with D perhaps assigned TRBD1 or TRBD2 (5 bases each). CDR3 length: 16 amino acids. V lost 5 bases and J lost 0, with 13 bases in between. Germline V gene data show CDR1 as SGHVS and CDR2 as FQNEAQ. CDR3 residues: CASSPTGASNTGELFF. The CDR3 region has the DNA TGTGCCAGCAGCCCGACCGGGGCTTCGAACACCGGGGAGCTGTTTTTT.

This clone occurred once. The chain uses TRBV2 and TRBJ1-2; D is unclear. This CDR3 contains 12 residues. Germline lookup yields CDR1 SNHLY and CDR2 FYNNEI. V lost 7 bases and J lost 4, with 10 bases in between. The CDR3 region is CASKWAAYGYTF. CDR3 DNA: TGTGCCAGCAAATGGGCAGCCTATGGCTACACCTTC.

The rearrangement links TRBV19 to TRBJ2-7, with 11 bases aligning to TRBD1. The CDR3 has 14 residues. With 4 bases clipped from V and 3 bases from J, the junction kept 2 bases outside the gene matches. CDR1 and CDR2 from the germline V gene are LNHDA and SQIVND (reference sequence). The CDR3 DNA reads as TGTGCCAGTAGTACCGGGACAGGGGGCTACGAGCAGTACTTC. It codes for CASSTGTGGYEQYF.

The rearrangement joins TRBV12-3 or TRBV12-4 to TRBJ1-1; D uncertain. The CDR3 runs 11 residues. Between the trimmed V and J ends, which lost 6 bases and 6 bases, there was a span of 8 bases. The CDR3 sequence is CASSRPPEAFF. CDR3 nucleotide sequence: TGTGCCAGCAGCCGCCCCCCTGAAGCTTTCTTT.

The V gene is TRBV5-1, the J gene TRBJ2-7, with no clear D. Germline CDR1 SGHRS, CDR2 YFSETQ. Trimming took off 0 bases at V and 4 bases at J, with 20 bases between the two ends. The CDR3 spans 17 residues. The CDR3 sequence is CASSLESAALTLYEQYF. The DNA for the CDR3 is TGCGCCAGCAGCTTGGAGTCGGCCGCCCTAACACTATACGAGCAGTACTTC.

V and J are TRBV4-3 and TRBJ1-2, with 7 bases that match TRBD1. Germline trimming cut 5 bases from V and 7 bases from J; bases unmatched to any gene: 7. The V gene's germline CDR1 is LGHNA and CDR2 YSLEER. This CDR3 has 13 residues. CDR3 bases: TGCGCCAGCAGCTCCAGAGGGGGCTCTGGCTACACCTTC. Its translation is CASSSRGGSGYTF.

The CDR3 region is CASSLRVGNTGELFF. DNA of the CDR3: TGTGCTAGTTCTCTCAGGGTAGGGAACACCGGGGAGCTGTTTTTT. The chain recombines TRBV12-5 with TRBJ2-2; tentatively, D is TRBD1 (5 bases). In germline, CDR1 is LGHNT, CDR2 FRNRAP. V gave up 8 bases and J gave up 1 base, with 14 bases separating them. There are 15 residues in the CDR3.

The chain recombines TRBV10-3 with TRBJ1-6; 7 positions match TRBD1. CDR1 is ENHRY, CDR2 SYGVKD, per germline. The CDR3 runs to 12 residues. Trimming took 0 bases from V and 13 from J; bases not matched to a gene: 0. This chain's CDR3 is CAISESTGPLHF. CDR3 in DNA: TGTGCCATCAGTGAGTCGACAGGGCCCCTCCACTTT.

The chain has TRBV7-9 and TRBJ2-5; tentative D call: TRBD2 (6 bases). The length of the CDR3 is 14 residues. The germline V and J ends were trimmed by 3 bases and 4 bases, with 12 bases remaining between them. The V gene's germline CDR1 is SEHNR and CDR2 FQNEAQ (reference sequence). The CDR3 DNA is TGTGCCAGCAGCTTGGGGACTTCGGGAGAGACCCAGTACTTC. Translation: CASSLGTSGETQYF. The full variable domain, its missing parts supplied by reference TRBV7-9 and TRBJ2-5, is DTGVSQNPRHKITKRGQNVTFRCDPISEHNRLYWYRQTLGQGPEFLTYFQNEAQLEKSRLLSDRFSAERPKGSFSTLEIQRTEQGDSAMYLCASSLGTSGETQYFGPGTRLLVL.

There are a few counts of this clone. The CDR3 DNA follows: TGCAGCGTTGAAGTTGGGGGAGGGGCCACTGAAGCTTTCTTT. Translated, it gives CSVEVGGGATEAFF. The rearrangement links TRBV29-1 to TRBJ1-1; D possibly corresponds to TRBD1 (5 bases). With 1 base removed from V and 4 bases from J, the gap between germline ends came to 13 bases. Germline assignment: CDR1 SQVTM and CDR2 ANQGSEA. This CDR3 region has 14 residues.

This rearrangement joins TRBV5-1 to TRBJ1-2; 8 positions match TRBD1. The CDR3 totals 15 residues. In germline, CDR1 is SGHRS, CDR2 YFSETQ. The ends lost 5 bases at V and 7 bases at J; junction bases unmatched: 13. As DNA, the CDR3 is TGCGCCAGCAGTCTCGGACAGGGAGATTGGGGTGGCTACACCTTC. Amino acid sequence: CASSLGQGDWGGYTF.

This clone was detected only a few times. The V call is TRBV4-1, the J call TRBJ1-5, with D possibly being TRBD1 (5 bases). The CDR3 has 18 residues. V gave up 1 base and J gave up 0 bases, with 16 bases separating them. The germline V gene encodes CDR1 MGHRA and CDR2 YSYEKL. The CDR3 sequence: CASSQGSPRDGSNQPQHF. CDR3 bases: TGCGCCAGCAGCCAAGGTTCCCCCCGGGACGGTAGCAATCAGCCCCAGCATTTT.

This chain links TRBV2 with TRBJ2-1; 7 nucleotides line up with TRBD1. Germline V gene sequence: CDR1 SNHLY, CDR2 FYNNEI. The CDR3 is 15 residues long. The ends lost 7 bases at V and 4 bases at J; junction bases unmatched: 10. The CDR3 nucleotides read TGTGCCAGCAATGAGGGGACAGTAGTATACAATGAGCAGTTCTTC. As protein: CASNEGTVVYNEQFF.

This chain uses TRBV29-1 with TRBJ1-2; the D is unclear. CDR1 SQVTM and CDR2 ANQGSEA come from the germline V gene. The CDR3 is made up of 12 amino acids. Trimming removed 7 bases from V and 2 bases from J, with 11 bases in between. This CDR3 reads CSALDSNYGYTF. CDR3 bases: TGCAGCGCCCTCGATAGCAACTATGGCTACACCTTC.

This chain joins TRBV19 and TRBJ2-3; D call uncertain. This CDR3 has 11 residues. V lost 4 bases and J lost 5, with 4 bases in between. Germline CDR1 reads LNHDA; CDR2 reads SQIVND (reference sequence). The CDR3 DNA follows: TGTGCCAGTAGTACAGGAGATACGCAGTATTTT. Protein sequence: CASSTGDTQYF.

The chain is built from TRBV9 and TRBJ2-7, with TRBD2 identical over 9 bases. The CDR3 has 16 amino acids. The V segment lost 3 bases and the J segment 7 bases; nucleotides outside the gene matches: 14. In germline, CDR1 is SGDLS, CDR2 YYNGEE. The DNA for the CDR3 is TGTGCCAGCAGCGCGGGACTAGCAGGCTTTGGGGAAGAGCAGTACTTC. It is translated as CASSAGLAGFGEEQYF.

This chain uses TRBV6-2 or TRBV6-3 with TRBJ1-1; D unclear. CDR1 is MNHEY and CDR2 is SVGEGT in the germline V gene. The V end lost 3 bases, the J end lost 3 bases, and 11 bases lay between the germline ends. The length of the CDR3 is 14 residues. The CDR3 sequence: CASSYQKSDTEAFF. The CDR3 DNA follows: TGTGCCAGCAGTTATCAAAAATCCGACACTGAAGCTTTCTTT.

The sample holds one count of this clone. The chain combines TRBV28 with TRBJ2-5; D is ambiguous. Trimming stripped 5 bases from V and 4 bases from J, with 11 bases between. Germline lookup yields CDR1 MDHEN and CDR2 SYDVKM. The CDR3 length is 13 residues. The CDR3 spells CASSPTPRETQYF. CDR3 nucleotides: TGTGCCAGCAGTCCAACCCCGAGAGAGACCCAGTACTTC.